A single sample is the source of the 5 T cell receptor beta chains below, sequenced in a study of blood T cell repertoires in COVID-19. Measured with immunoSEQ multiplex PCR; TCRdb has only the in-frame clones, and not every one. The sample yields roughly 260,000 clones, around 86% seen once. Sequenced material: PBMCs or T cells enriched from blood (not recorded which). Receptor source: a woman in her late teens or twenties who had recovered from COVID-19.

This chain links TRBV4-1 with TRBJ1-5; a weak D match, TRBD1 (6 bases). V lost 0 bases, J lost 4 bases, and 16 bases lay in between. Per the germline V gene, CDR1 is MGHRA and CDR2 is YSYEKL. This CDR3 is 17 amino acids long. The CDR3 here is CASSQEGGALGNQPQHF. In DNA form, the CDR3 reads TGCGCCAGCAGCCAAGAGGGGGGGGCGCTGGGGAATCAGCCCCAGCATTTT.

The genes are TRBV27 and TRBJ1-2; 7 nucleotides match TRBD1. V lost 4 bases, J lost 2 bases, and 4 bases stayed unmatched. Germline-derived CDR1 and CDR2 are MNHEY and SMNVEV (reference sequence). The CDR3 spans 14 residues. DNA for the CDR3: TGTGCCAGCAGTTCGGGACAGAAGAACTATGGCTACACCTTC. This gives the protein CASSSGQKNYGYTF.

The V and J genes are TRBV11-3 and TRBJ2-1; D perhaps matches TRBD2 (6 bases). This CDR3 has 13 amino acids. V was pared by 5 bases and J by 6 bases, with 11 bases between. Germline CDR1 SGHNT, CDR2 YENEEA. In nucleotides, the CDR3 is TGTGCCAGCAGCCGGGACTCCCTCAATGAGCAGTTCTTC. Encoded protein: CASSRDSLNEQFF.

The chain employs TRBV24-1 and TRBJ2-1; D is uncertain. CDR1 KGHDR and CDR2 SFDVKD come from the germline V gene. The CDR3 loop spans 15 amino acids. Between the trimmed V and J ends, which lost 3 bases and 2 bases, there was a span of 10 bases. CDR3 bases: TGTGCCACCAGTGATCCACAGACCACCTACAATGAGCAGTTCTTC. Its translation is CATSDPQTTYNEQFF.

The gene calls are TRBV27 and TRBJ2-6; tentatively, D is TRBD2 (6 bases). Trimming left V 1 base short and J 3 bases short, with 10 bases between. The CDR3 is made up of 16 amino acids. Germline CDR1 and CDR2: MNHEY and SMNVEV (reference sequence). CDR3 amino acids: CASSLLGGFGANVLTF. The DNA of the CDR3 is TGTGCCAGCAGTTTATTGGGAGGATTTGGGGCCAACGTCCTGACTTTC.